This TCR beta chain was profiled in a study of graft-versus-host responses after intestinal transplantation. Study outcomes and limitations: Allografts from individuals with graft-donor T cell macrochimerism displayed high graft-versus-host to host-versus-graft clonal ratios.

Profiling relied on immunoSEQ multiplex PCR, and the TCRdb table lists in-frame clones only, not all of them. The repertoire holds over 80,000 clones, roughly 91% seen once, with approximately 0.17% in the top ten. In the case of this clone: No antigen is known for it.

The CDR3 is made up of 17 amino acids. V was clipped by 0 bases and J by 5 bases, with 18 bases between them. Germline V gene data show CDR1 as LGHNA and CDR2 as YNFKEQ. This TCR was recovered from a human donor who was the organ donor for an intestinal transplant. Source: unstimulated CD4+ T cells sorted from spleen or lymph node cells, taken before transplant. The V gene is TRBV4-2, the J gene TRBJ2-3; a possible D gene is TRBD2 (6 bases). The CDR3, as DNA: TGTGCCAGCAGCCAAGATGAACAGCGGGCGTCCCTAGATACGCAGTATTTT. It codes for CASSQDEQRASLDTQYF.